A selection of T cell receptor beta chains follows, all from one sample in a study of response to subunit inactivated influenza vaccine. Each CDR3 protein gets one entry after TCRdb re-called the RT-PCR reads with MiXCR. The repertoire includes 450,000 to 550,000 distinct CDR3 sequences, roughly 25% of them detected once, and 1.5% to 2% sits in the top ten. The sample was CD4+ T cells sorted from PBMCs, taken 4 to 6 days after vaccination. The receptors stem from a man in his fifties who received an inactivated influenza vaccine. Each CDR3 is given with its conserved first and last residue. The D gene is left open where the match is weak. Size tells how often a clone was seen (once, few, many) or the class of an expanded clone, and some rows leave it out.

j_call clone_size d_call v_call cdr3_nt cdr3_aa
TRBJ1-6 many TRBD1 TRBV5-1 TGCGCCAGCAGCCATGGACAGGGAGGTTCACCCCTCCACTTT CASSHGQGGSPLHF
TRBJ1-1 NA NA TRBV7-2 TGTGCCAGCAGCTACCGGCCGGTGGGGACTGGGAACACTGAAGCTTTCTTT CASSYRPVGTGNTEAFF
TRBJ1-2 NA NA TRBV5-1 TGCGCCAGCAGCTTGGGACAGCCTGAGGTTAACGACTACACCTTC CASSLGQPEVNDYTF
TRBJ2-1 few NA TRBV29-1 TGCAGCGCCGCCGGGGGCCGAAATTCCTCCTACAATGAGCAGTTCTTC CSAAGGRNSSYNEQFF
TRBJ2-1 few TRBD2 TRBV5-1 TGCGCCAGCTTCCTGTCGGCTAGCGGGGTCCATGAGCAGTTCTTC CASFLSASGVHEQFF
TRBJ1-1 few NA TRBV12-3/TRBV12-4 TGTGCCAGCAGTCCAGGAATTAACACTGAAGCTTTCTTT CASSPGINTEAFF
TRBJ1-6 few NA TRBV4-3 TGCGCCAGCAGCCAAGAAATTAATTCACCCCTCCACTTT CASSQEINSPLHF
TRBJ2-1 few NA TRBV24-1 TGTGCCACCTCAACCTCGGCCTACAATGAGCAGTTCTTC CATSTSAYNEQFF
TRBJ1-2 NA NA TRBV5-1 TGCGCCAGCAGCCGGGGAGGAGGTAACTATGGCTACACCTTC CASSRGGGNYGYTF
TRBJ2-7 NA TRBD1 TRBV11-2 TGTGCCAGCAGCTTTGTACAGGGGGGTTCCTACGAGCAGTACTTC CASSFVQGGSYEQYF
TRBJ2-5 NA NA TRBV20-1 TGCAGTGCTAGAGATGCGGGACCAAAGTACCAAGAGACCCAGTACTTC CSARDAGPKYQETQYF
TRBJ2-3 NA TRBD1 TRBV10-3 TGTGCCATCAGTGTCCGGACAGGTTCGCTTGAGTCGGATACGCAGTATTTT CAISVRTGSLESDTQYF
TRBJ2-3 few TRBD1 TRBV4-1 TGCGCCAGCAGCCAAGAAGGGACAGGGAGTGATACGCAGTATTTT CASSQEGTGSDTQYF
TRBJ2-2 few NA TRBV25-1 TGTGCCAGCAGTGAAACACGGACGCGGAACACCGGGGAGCTGTTTTTT CASSETRTRNTGELFF
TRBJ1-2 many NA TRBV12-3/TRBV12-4 TGTGCCAGCAGCGGTGGAGCAGGGTCCTATGGCTACACCTTC CASSGGAGSYGYTF
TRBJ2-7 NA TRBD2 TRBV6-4 TGTACCAGCAGTTTTTACGTCAGGGGCCTAGCGGGGTCCTCCTACGAGCAGTACTTC CTSSFYVRGLAGSSYEQYF
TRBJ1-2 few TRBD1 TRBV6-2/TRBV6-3 TGTGCCAGCAGTAAATTTCACAGGGGCCGGCCGAACTATGGCTACACCTTC CASSKFHRGRPNYGYTF
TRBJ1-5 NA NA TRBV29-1 TGCAGCGTTCGGGACGGCCATAGCAATCAGCCCCAGCATTTT CSVRDGHSNQPQHF
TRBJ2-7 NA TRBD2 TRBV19 TGTGCCAGTAGCCCCTTTCGGGGGGGATCTTACGAGCAGTACTTC CASSPFRGGSYEQYF
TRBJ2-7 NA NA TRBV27 TGTGCCAGCAGTTCAGACGGGGGTATCTACGAGCAGTACTTC CASSSDGGIYEQYF
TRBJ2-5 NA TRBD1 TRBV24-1 TGTGCCACCAGTGACCCGGACAGGGCTCGAGAGACCCAGTACTTC CATSDPDRARETQYF
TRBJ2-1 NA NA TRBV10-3 TGTGCCATCAGTGAGGTAGAGGGGCCGGGCAATGAGCAGTTCTTC CAISEVEGPGNEQFF